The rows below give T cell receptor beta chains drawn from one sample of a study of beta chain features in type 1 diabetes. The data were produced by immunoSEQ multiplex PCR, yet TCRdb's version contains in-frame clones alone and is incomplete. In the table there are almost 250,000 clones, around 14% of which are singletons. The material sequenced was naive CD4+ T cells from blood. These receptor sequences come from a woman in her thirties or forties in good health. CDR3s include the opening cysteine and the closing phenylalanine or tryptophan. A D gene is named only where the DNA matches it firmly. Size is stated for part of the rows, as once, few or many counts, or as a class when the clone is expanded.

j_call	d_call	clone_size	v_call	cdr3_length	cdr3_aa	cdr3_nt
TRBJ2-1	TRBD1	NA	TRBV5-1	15	CASSLRQGARNEQFF	TGCGCCAGCAGCTTGCGACAGGGGGCGCGAAATGAGCAGTTCTTC
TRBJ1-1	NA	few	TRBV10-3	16	CAISGTKGGMNTEAFF	TGTGCCATCAGTGGGACTAAGGGGGGGATGAACACTGAAGCTTTCTTT
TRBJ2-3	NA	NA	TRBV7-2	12	CASSSTRDTQYF	TGTGCCAGCAGCTCCACGCGAGATACGCAGTATTTT
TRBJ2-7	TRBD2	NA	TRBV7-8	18	CASRRGLAGIPSSYEQYF	TGTGCCAGCAGACGGGGACTAGCGGGGATTCCGAGCTCCTACGAGCAGTACTTC
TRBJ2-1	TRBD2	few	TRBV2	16	CASSEAGSGGYNEQFF	TGTGCCAGCAGTGAAGCGGGTAGCGGGGGGTACAATGAGCAGTTCTTC
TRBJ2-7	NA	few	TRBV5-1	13	CASSLYRGVEQYF	TGCGCCAGCAGCTTGTACCGCGGGGTGGAGCAGTACTTC
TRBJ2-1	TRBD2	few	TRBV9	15	CASSVRLAGNNEQFF	TGTGCCAGCAGCGTAAGACTAGCGGGGAACAATGAGCAGTTCTTC
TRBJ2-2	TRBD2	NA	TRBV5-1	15	CASSLTSGVSGELFF	TGCGCCAGCAGCTTAACTAGCGGGGTATCCGGGGAGCTGTTTTTT
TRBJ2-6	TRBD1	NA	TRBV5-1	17	CASSLGTGSSGANVLTF	TGCGCCAGCAGCTTGGGGACAGGGTCATCCGGGGCCAACGTCCTGACTTTC
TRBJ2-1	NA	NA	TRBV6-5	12	CASRSGETEQFF	TGTGCCAGCAGATCAGGGGAGACTGAGCAGTTCTTC
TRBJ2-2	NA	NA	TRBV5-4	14	CASSTRQDTGELFF	TGTGCCAGCAGCACCAGACAGGACACCGGGGAGCTGTTTTTT
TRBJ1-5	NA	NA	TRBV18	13	CASSSTANQPQHF	TGTGCCAGCTCAAGCACAGCAAATCAGCCCCAGCATTTT
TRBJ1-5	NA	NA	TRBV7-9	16	CASTLYSGIGNQPQHF	TGTGCCAGTACATTATACTCGGGGATTGGCAATCAGCCCCAGCATTTT
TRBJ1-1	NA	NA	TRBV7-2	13	CASSLIGNTEAFF	TGTGCCAGCAGCTTAATCGGGAACACTGAAGCTTTCTTT
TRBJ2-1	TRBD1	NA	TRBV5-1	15	CASSFGQGADNEQFF	TGCGCCAGCAGCTTCGGACAGGGGGCGGACAATGAGCAGTTCTTC
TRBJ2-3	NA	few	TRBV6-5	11	CASSRQDTQYF	TGTGCCAGCAGTCGACAGGATACGCAGTATTTT
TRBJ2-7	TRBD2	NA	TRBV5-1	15	CASSLGPSGAYEQYF	TGCGCCAGCAGCTTGGGTCCTAGCGGGGCCTACGAGCAGTACTTC
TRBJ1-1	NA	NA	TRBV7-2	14	CASSLGQLNTEAFF	TGTGCCAGCAGCTTAGGTCAATTGAACACTGAAGCTTTCTTT
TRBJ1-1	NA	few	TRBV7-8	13	CASSGYRRAEAFF	TGTGCCAGCAGCGGGTATAGGAGGGCTGAAGCTTTCTTT
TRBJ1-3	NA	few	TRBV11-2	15	CASSFGLLSGNTIYF	TGTGCCAGCAGCTTCGGACTGCTCTCTGGAAACACCATATATTTT
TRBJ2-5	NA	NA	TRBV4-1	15	CASSHPSSAGETQYF	TGCGCCAGCAGCCACCCGTCGAGCGCGGGGGAGACCCAGTACTTC
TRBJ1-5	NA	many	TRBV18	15	CASSPPGGRAGPQHF	TGTGCCAGCTCACCTCCGGGGGGGCGCGCGGGGCCCCAGCATTTT
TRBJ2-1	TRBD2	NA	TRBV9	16	CASSSTSGGAGNEQFF	TGTGCCAGCAGCTCAACTAGCGGGGGGGCGGGAAATGAGCAGTTCTTC
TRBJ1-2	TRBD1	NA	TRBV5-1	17	CASSLVTGGFANYGYTF	TGCGCCAGCAGCTTGGTTACAGGGGGGTTTGCTAACTATGGCTACACCTTC
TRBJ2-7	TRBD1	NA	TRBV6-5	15	CASRTPGGLAYEQYF	TGTGCCAGCAGAACCCCAGGGGGCTTAGCCTACGAGCAGTACTTC
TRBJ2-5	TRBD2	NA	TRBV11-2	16	CASSLAFKTSQGAQYF	TGTGCCAGCAGCTTAGCCTTCAAGACTAGCCAAGGGGCCCAGTACTTC
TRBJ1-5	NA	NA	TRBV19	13	CASSRDGRRAQHF	TGTGCCAGTAGTCGGGACGGCCGGAGGGCCCAGCATTTT
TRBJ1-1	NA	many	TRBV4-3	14	CASSQDPSGYEAFF	TGCGCCAGCAGCCAAGATCCGTCGGGTTATGAAGCTTTCTTT
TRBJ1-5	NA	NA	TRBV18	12	CASSPSQGPQHF	TGTGCCAGCTCACCATCCCAGGGACCCCAGCATTTT
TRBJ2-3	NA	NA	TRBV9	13	CASSVEAGYTQYF	TGTGCCAGCAGCGTAGAGGCGGGGTATACGCAGTATTTT
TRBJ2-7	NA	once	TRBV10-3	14	CAISAGVHSYEQYF	TGTGCCATCAGTGCAGGGGTTCATTCTTACGAGCAGTACTTC
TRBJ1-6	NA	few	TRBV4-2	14	CASSQEQPDSPLHF	TGTGCCAGCAGCCAAGAACAGCCAGATTCACCCCTCCACTTT
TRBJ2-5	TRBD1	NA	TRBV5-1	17	CASSSFGTGGRRETQYF	TGCGCCAGCAGCTCGTTTGGGACAGGTGGTCGGCGGGAGACCCAGTACTTC
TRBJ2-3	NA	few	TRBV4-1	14	CASSQLGVTDTQYF	TGCGCCAGCAGCCAGTTAGGAGTCACAGATACGCAGTATTTT
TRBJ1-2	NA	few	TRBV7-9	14	CASSLGMDSYGYTF	TGTGCCAGCAGCTTGGGGATGGACAGCTATGGCTACACCTTC
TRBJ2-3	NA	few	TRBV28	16	CASSPYDPSSPDTQYF	TGTGCCAGCAGCCCCTACGACCCTAGCAGTCCCGATACGCAGTATTTT
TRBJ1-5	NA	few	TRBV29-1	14	CSARQGRMGEPQHF	TGCAGCGCCCGGCAGGGGAGAATGGGGGAGCCCCAGCATTTT
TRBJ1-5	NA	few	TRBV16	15	CASSLRQVSNQPQHF	TGTGCCAGCAGCCTAAGACAGGTTAGCAATCAGCCCCAGCATTTT
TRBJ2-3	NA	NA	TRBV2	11	CASSTGDTQYF	TGTGCCAGCAGCACAGGGGATACGCAGTATTTT
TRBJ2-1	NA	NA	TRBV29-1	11	CSGGLSNEQFF	TGCAGCGGGGGGCTGAGCAATGAGCAGTTCTTC
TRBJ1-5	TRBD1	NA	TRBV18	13	CASSLRTGQPQHF	TGTGCCAGCTCACTCCGGACAGGTCAGCCCCAGCATTTT
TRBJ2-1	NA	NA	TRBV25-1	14	CASSEHSGWNEQFF	TGTGCCAGCAGTGAACACAGCGGGTGGAATGAGCAGTTCTTC
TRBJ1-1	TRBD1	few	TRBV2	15	CASSRQSGTGPVAFF	TGTGCCAGCAGTCGCCAGTCCGGGACAGGGCCCGTCGCTTTCTTT
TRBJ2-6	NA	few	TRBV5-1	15	CASSAQGSGANVLTF	TGCGCCAGCAGCGCCCAGGGGTCTGGGGCCAACGTCCTGACTTTC
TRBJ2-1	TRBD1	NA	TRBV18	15	CASSPRQGANNEQFF	TGTGCCAGCTCACCGCGACAGGGGGCGAATAATGAGCAGTTCTTC
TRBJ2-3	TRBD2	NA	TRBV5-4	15	CASSLLSGGTDTQYF	TGTGCCAGCAGCTTGCTTAGCGGGGGCACAGATACGCAGTATTTT
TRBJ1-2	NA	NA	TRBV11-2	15	CASSRGQGAPYGYTF	TGTGCCAGCAGCCGGGGACAAGGGGCCCCTTATGGCTACACCTTC
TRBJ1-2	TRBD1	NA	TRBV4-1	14	CASSHLDRDDGYTF	TGCGCCAGCAGCCACCTGGACAGGGACGATGGCTACACCTTC
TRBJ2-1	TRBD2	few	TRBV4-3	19	CASSQDLAGALSSYNEQFF	TGCGCCAGCAGCCAAGATCTAGCGGGGGCCTTGAGCTCCTACAATGAGCAGTTCTTC
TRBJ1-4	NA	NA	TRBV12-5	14	CASGLVGASEKLFF	TGTGCTAGTGGTTTGGTAGGAGCATCCGAAAAACTGTTTTTT
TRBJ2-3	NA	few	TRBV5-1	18	CASSSRGGGELSTDTQYF	TGCGCCAGCAGCTCCCGAGGGGGAGGGGAATTGTCTACAGATACGCAGTATTTT
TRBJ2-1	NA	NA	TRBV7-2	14	CASSLADSYNEQFF	TGTGCCAGCAGCTTAGCTGACAGCTACAATGAGCAGTTCTTC
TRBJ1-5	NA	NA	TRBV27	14	CASSLREGNQPQHF	TGTGCCAGCAGTTTGAGGGAGGGGAATCAGCCCCAGCATTTT
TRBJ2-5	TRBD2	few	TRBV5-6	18	CASSEAGGLAGPGETQYF	TGTGCCAGCAGCGAAGCCGGAGGACTAGCGGGGCCCGGAGAGACCCAGTACTTC